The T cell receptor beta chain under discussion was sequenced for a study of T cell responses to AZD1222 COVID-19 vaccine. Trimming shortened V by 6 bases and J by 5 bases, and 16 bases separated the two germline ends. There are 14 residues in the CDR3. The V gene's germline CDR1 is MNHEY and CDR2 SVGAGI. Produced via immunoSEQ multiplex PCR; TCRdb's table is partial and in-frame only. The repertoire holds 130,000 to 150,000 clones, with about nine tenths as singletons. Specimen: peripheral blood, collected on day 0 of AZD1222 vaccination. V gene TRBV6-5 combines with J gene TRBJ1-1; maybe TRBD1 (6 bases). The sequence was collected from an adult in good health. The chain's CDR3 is CASRVKGEGTEAFF. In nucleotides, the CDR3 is TGTGCCAGCAGAGTCAAGGGGGAAGGGACTGAAGCTTTCTTT.